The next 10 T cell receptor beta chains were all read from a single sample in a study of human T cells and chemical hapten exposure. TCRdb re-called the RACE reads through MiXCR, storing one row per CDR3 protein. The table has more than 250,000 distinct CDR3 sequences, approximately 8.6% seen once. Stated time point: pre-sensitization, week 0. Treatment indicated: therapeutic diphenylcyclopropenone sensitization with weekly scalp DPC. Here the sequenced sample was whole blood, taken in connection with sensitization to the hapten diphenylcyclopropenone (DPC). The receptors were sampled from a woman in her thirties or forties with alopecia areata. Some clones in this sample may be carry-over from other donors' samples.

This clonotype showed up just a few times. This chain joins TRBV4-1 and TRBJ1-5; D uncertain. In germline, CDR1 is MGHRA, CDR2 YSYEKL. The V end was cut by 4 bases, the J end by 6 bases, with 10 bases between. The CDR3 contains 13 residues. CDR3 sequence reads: CASSRLFGQPQHF. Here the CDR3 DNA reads TGCGCCAGCAGCCGCTTGTTCGGTCAGCCCCAGCATTTT.

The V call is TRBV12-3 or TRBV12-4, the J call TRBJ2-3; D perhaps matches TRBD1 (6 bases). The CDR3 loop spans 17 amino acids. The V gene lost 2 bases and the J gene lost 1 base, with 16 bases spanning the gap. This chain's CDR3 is CASSLSPQRTGTDTQYF. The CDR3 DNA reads TGTGCCAGCAGTTTATCCCCCCAGCGGACAGGCACAGATACGCAGTATTTT.

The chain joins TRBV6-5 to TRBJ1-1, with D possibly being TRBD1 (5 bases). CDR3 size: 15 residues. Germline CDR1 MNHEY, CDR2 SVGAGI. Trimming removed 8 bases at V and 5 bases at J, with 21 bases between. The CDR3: CASETYSGGRTEAFF. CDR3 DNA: TGTGCCAGCGAAACGTACAGTGGGGGTAGGACTGAAGCTTTCTTT.

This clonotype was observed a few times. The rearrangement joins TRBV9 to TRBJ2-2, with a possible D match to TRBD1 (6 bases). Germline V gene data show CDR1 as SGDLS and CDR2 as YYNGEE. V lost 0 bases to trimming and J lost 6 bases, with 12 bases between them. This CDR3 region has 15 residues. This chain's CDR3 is CASSVVGASAGELFF. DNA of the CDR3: TGTGCCAGCAGCGTAGTGGGGGCGTCGGCCGGGGAGCTGTTTTTT.

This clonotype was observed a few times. The CDR3 DNA follows: TGCGCCAGCAGCCAAGAGTATCGTCCCGATGCGAAAGCTTTCTTT. Its protein is CASSQEYRPDAKAFF. The rearrangement joins TRBV4-3 to TRBJ1-1; D is unresolved. The germline gives CDR1 LGHNA, CDR2 YSLEER. The CDR3 runs to 15 residues. V lost 0 bases, J lost 9 bases, and 17 bases lay in between.

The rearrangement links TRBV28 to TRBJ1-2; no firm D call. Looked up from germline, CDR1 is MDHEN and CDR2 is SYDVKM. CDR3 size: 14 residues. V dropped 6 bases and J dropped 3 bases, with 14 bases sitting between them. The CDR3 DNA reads TGTGCCAGCAGCCCCTCCATGGGTTACTATGGCTACACCTTC. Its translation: CASSPSMGYYGYTF.

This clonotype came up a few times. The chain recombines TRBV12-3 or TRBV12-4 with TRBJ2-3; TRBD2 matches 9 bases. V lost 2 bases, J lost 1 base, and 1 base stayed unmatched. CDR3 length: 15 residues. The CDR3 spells CASSLLAGRTDTQYF. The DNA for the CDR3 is TGTGCCAGCAGTTTACTAGCGGGGCGCACAGATACGCAGTATTTT.

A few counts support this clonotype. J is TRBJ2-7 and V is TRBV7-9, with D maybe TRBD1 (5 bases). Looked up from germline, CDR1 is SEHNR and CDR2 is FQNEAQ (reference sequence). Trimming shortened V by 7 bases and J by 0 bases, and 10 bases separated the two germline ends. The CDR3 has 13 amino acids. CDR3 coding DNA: TGTGCCAGCACTCACAGGACCTCCTACGAGCAGTACTTC. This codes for CASTHRTSYEQYF.

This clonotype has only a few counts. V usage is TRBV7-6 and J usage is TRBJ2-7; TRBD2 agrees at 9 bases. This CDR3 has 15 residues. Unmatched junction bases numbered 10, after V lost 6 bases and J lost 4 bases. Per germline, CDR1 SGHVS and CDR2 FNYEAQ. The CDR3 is CASSPLGAGGYEQYF. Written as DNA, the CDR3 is TGTGCCAGCAGTCCCCTTGGGGCGGGAGGGTACGAGCAGTACTTC.

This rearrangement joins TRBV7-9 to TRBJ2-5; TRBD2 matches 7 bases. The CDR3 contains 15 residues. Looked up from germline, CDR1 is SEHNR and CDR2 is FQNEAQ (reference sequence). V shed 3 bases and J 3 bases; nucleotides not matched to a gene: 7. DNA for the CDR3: TGTGCCAGCAGCTTTGGCGGGAGCGGGAAAGAGACCCAGTACTTC. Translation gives CASSFGGSGKETQYF.